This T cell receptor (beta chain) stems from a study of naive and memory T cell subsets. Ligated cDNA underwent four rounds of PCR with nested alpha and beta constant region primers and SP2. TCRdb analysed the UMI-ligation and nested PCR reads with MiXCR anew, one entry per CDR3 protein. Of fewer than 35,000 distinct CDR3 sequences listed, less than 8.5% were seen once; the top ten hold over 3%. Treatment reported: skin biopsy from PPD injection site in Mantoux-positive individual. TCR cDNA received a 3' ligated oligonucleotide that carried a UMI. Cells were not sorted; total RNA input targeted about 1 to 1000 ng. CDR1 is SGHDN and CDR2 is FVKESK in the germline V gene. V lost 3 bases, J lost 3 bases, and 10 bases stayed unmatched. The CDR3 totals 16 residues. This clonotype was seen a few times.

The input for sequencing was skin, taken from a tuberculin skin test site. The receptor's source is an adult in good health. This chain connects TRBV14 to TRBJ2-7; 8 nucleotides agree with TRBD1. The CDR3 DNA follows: TGTGCCAGCAGCCATGGGATCCTGGACAGGGACTACGAGCAGTACTTC. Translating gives CASSHGILDRDYEQYF.